These 4 T cell receptor beta chains were sequenced from one sample in a study of blood T cell repertoires in COVID-19. Here immunoSEQ multiplex PCR was the method, and the copy in TCRdb shows in-frame clones only, minus some. The sample has approximately 260,000 clones; approximately 78% are singletons. The sequenced sample was peripheral blood. These receptors were collected from an older woman with active or convalescent COVID-19.

Written as DNA, the CDR3 is TGTGCCAGTACCTCTGGGACACTTAATACTTATGGCTACACCTTC. Translation gives CASTSGTLNTYGYTF. The J gene is TRBJ1-2, the V gene TRBV19, with D perhaps matching TRBD1 (6 bases). V was trimmed by 7 bases and J by 5 bases, leaving 20 bases between them. CDR3 size: 15 residues. CDR1 is LNHDA, CDR2 SQIVND, per germline (reference sequence).

This clone showed up just a few times. The J gene is TRBJ1-2, the V gene TRBV23-1; possibly TRBD1 for D (5 bases). TRBV23-1 counts as an open reading frame of uncertain function. Trimming removed 3 bases from V and 5 bases from J, with 16 bases in between. The CDR3 sequence is 15 residues long. The CDR3 protein is CASSQGREGWYGYTF. The CDR3 DNA is TGCGCCAGCAGTCAGGGACGGGAGGGCTGGTATGGCTACACCTTC.

V is TRBV7-8 and J is TRBJ1-5; no firm D call. V was trimmed by 1 base and J by 10 bases, leaving 11 bases between them. Germline CDR1 SGHVS, CDR2 FQNEAQ. The CDR3 has 13 amino acids. Here the CDR3 reads CASSLGTIHPQHF. The CDR3 nucleotides are TGTGCCAGCAGCTTAGGTACAATCCATCCCCAGCATTTT.

The rearrangement joins TRBV20-1 to TRBJ2-1; tentatively, D is TRBD2 (5 bases). The CDR3 has 15 amino acids. Germline V CDR1 and CDR2: DFQATT, SNEGSKA (reference sequence). V lost 5 bases, J lost 5 bases, and 19 bases lay in between. This CDR3 reads CSARERRTTHNEQFF. In DNA form, the CDR3 reads TGCAGTGCTCGTGAGCGGAGGACCACTCACAATGAGCAGTTCTTC.